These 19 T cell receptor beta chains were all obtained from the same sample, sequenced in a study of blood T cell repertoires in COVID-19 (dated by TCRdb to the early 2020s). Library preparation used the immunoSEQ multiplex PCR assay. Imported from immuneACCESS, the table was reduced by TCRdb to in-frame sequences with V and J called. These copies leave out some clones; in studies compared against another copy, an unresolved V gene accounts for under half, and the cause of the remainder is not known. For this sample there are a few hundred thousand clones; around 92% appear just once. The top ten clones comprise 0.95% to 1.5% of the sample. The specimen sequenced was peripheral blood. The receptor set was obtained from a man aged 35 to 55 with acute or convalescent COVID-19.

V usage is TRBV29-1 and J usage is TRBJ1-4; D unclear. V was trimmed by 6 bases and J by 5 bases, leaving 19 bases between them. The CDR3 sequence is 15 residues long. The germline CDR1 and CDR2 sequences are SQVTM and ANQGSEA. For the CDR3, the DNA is TGCAGCGTGGTCCTTCGGGTACGGAACAATGAAAAACTGTTTTTT. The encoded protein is CSVVLRVRNNEKLFF.

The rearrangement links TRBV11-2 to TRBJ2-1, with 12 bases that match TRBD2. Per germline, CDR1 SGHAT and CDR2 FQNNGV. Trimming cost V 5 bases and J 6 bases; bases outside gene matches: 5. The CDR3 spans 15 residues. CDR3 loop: CASSPGTSGLNEQFF. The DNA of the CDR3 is TGTGCCAGCAGCCCCGGGACTAGCGGGCTCAATGAGCAGTTCTTC.

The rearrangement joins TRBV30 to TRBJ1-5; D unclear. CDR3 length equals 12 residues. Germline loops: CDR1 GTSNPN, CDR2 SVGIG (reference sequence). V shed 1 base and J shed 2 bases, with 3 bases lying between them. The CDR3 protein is CAWSAGNQPQHF. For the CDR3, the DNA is TGTGCCTGGAGTGCGGGCAATCAGCCCCAGCATTTT. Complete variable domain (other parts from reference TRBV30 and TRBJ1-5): SQTIHQWPATLVQPVGSPLSLECTVEGTSNPNLYWYRQAAGRGLQLLFYSVGIGQISSEVPQNLSASRPQDRQFILSSKKLLLSDSGFYLCAWSAGNQPQHFGDGTRLSIL.

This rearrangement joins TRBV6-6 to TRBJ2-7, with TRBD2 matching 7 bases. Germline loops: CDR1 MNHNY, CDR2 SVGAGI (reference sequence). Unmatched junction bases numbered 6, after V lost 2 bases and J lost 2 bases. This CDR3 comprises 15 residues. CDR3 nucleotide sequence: TGTGCCAGCAGTTACGCGGGAGCGACTACCTACGAGCAGTACTTC. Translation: CASSYAGATTYEQYF.

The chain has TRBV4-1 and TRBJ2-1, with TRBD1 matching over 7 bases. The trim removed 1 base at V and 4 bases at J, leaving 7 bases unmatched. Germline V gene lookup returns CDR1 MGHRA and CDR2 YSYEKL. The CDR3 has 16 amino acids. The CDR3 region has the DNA TGCGCCAGCAGCCAAGTCATGCCGGGACAGTACAATGAGCAGTTCTTC. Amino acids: CASSQVMPGQYNEQFF.

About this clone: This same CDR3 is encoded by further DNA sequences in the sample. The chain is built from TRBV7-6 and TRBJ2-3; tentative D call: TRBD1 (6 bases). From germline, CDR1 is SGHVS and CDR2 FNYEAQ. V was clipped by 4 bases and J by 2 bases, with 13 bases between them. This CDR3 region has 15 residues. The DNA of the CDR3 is TGTGCCAGCAGCTCAGCAGGGGCCTCCACAGATACGCAGTATTTT. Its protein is CASSSAGASTDTQYF.

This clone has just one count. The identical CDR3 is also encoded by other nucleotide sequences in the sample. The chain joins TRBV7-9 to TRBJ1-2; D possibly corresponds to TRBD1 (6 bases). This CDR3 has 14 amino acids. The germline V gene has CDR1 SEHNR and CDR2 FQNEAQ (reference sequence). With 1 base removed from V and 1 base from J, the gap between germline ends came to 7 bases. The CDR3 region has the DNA TGTGCCAGCAGCTTAGGCAGGGGTAACTATGGCTACACCTTC. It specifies CASSLGRGNYGYTF. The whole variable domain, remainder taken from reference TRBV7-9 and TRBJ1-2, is DTGVSQNPRHKITKRGQNVTFRCDPISEHNRLYWYRQTLGQGPEFLTYFQNEAQLEKSRLLSDRFSAERPKGSFSTLEIQRTEQGDSAMYLCASSLGRGNYGYTFGSGTRLTVV.

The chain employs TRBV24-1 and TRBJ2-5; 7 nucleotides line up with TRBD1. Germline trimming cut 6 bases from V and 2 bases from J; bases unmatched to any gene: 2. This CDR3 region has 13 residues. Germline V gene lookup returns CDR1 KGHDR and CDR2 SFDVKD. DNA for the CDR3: TGTGCCACCAGTACGGGACAGCAAGAGACCCAGTACTTC. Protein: CATSTGQQETQYF.

In nucleotides, the CDR3 is TGTGCCAGCAGTTTTGAAGGGGCCTTATACGAGCAGTACTTC. It encodes CASSFEGALYEQYF. The chain uses TRBV28 and TRBJ2-7, with D possibly matching TRBD1 (5 bases). This CDR3 contains 14 residues. The ends were cut back, 3 bases at V and 4 bases at J, with 13 bases in the middle. The germline gives CDR1 MDHEN, CDR2 SYDVKM.

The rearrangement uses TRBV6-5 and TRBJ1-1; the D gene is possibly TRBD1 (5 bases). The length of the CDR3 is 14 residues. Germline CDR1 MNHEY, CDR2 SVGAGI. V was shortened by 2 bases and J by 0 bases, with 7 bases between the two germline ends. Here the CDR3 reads CASSYGRVNTEAFF. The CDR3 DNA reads TGTGCCAGCAGTTACGGCAGGGTGAACACTGAAGCTTTCTTT.

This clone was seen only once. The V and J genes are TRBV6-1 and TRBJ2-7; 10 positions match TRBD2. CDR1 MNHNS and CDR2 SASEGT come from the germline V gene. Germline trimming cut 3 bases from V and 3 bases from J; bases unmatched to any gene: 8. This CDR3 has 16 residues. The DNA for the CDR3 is TGTGCCAGCAGTGACGACGGACTAGCGGTTATCTACGAGCAGTACTTC. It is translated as CASSDDGLAVIYEQYF.

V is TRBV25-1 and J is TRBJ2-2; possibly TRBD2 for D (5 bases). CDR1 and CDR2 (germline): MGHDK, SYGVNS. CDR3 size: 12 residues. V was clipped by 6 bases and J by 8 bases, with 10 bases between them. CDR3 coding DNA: TGTGCCAGCAGCCCACTAGGAGGGGAGCTGTTTTTT. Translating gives CASSPLGGELFF.

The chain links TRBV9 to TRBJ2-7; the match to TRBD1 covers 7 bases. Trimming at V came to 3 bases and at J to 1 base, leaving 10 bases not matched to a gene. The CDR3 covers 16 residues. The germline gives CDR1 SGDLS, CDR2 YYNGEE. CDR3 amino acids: CASSATLTGPSYEQYF. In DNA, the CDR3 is TGTGCCAGCAGCGCCACCTTGACAGGGCCTTCCTACGAGCAGTACTTC. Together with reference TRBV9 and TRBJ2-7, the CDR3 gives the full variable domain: DSGVTQTPKHLITATGQRVTLRCSPRSGDLSVYWYQQSLDQGLQFLIQYYNGEERAKGNILERFSAQQFPDLHSELNLSSLELGDSALYFCASSATLTGPSYEQYFGPGTRLTVT.

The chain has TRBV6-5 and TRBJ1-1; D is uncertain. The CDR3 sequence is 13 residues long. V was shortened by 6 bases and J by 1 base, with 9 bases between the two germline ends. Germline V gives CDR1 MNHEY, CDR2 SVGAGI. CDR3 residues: CASRRAANTEAFF. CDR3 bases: TGTGCCAGCAGGAGGGCCGCGAACACTGAAGCTTTCTTT.

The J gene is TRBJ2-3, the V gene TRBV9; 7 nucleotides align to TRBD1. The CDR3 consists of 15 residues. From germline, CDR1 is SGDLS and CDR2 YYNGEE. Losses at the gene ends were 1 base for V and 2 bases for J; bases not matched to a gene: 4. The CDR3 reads CASSVFTGVTDTQYF. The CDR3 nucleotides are TGTGCCAGCAGCGTATTCACAGGGGTCACAGATACGCAGTATTTT.

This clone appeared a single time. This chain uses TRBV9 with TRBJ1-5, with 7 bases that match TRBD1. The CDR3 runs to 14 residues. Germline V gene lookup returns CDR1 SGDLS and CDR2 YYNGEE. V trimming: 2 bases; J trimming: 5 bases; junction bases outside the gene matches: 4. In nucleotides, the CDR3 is TGTGCCAGCAGCGTCGGGGACAGATATCAGCCCCAGCATTTT. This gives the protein CASSVGDRYQPQHF.

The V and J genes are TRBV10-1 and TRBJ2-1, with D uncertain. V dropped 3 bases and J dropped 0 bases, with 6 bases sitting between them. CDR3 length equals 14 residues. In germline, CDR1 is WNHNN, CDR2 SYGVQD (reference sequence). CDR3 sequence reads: CASSDGSSYNEQFF. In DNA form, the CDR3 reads TGCGCCAGCAGTGACGGGTCCTCCTACAATGAGCAGTTCTTC.

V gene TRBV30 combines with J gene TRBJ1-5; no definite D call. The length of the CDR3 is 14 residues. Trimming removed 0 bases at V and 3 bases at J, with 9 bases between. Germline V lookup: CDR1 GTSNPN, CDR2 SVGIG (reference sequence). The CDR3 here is CAWSVQLTNQPQHF. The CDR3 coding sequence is TGTGCCTGGAGTGTACAACTAACCAATCAGCCCCAGCATTTT.

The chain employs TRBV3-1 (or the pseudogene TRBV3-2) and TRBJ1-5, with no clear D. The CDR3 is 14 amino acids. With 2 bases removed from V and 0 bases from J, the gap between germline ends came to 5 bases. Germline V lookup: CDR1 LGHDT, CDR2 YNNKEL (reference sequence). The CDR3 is CASSQQYSNQPQHF. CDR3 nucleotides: TGTGCCAGCAGCCAACAGTATAGCAATCAGCCCCAGCATTTT.